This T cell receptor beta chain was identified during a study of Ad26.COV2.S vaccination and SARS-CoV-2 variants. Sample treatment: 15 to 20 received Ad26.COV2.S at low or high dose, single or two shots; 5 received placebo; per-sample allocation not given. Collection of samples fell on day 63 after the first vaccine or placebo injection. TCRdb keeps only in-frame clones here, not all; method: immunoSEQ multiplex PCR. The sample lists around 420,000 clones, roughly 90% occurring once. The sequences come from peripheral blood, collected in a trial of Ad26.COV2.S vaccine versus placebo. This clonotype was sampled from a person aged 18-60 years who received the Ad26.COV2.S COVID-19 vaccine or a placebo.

The CDR3: CASSSPPGQRNNEKLFF. CDR3 DNA sequence: TGTGCCAGCAGCTCCCCCCCGGGGCAACGGAATAATGAAAAACTGTTTTTT. The rearrangement joins TRBV11-2 to TRBJ1-4; TRBD1 is a possible D gene (5 bases). Per the germline V gene, CDR1 is SGHAT and CDR2 is FQNNGV. The CDR3 consists of 17 residues. The ends were cut back, 4 bases at V and 4 bases at J, with 19 bases in the middle.